This passage covers 2 T cell receptor beta chains from one sample sequenced in a study of blood T cell repertoires in COVID-19. The data were produced by immunoSEQ multiplex PCR, yet TCRdb's version contains in-frame clones alone and is incomplete. The table lists approximately 210,000 clones, about 80% of them singletons. Sequences were obtained from peripheral blood. Every receptor here comes from a woman aged 80 or over with COVID-19, enrolled during active disease.

The rearrangement uses TRBV5-4 and TRBJ2-3; 10 bases map to TRBD2. Looked up from germline, CDR1 is SGHNT and CDR2 is YYREEE (reference sequence). The CDR3 sequence is 15 residues long. The V segment lost 2 bases and the J segment 1 base; nucleotides outside the gene matches: 1. The CDR3 bases are TGTGCCAGCAGCTTAGCGGGAGGGGGCACAGATACGCAGTATTTT. Protein sequence: CASSLAGGGTDTQYF.

Only one count was recorded for this clone. The CDR3: CASSYAGGKPQHF. The CDR3 coding sequence is TGTGCCAGCAGCTACGCAGGGGGCAAGCCCCAGCATTTT. The rearrangement links TRBV5-4 to TRBJ1-5; 8 nucleotides match TRBD1. V lost 3 bases to trimming and J lost 8 bases; unmatched junction nucleotides: 4. From germline, CDR1 is SGHNT and CDR2 YYREEE (reference sequence). CDR3 length: 13 residues. The full variable domain, its missing parts supplied by reference TRBV5-4 and TRBJ1-5, is ETGVTQSPTHLIKTRGQQVTLRCSSQSGHNTVSWYQQALGQGPQFIFQYYREEENGRGNFPPRFSGLQFPNYSSELNVNALELDDSALYLCASSYAGGKPQHFGDGTRLSIL.